This entry concerns a single T cell receptor beta chain. This record comes from a study of blood T cell repertoires in COVID-19. V lost 4 bases and J 2 bases, leaving 17 bases between the germline ends. There are 17 residues in the CDR3. Germline CDR1 reads LNHDA; CDR2 reads SQIVND (reference sequence). Method: immunoSEQ multiplex PCR; TCRdb's copy keeps in-frame clones and lacks some. The repertoire includes roughly 30,000 clones, roughly 89% of them detected once, and roughly 28% sits in the top ten. This TCR was recovered from an older man with acute or convalescent COVID-19. The sequenced sample consisted of peripheral blood. This chain links TRBV19 with TRBJ1-4; TRBD1 might be the D (6 bases). The CDR3: CASSKSFYRDTNEKLFF. The CDR3 nucleotides read TGTGCCAGTAGTAAATCCTTTTACAGGGATACTAATGAAAAACTGTTTTTT.